One and the same sample provided the 10 T cell receptor beta chains below, sequenced in a study of early T cells in non-severe SARS-CoV-2 infection. TCRdb fed the 5' RACE reads into MiXCR, producing one record per CDR3 protein. The top ten clones hold 10% to 11% of a sample with approximately 83,000 distinct CDR3 sequences, 14% of them seen once. The sample consisted of whole blood. The receptors originated from an adult who was a healthcare worker with PCR-confirmed SARS-CoV-2 infection or an uninfected control (not recorded which).

This clonotype was picked up many times. The chain links TRBV7-9 to TRBJ1-3; possible D gene TRBD1, 5 bases. The CDR3 has 16 residues. Trimming left V 5 bases short and J 3 bases short, with 17 bases between. CDR1 and CDR2 (germline): SEHNR, FQNEAQ (reference sequence). This chain's CDR3 is CASSLLEGPSGNTIYF. CDR3 in DNA: TGTGCCAGCAGCCTTCTTGAGGGGCCGAGTGGAAACACCATATATTTT.

This clonotype was detected many times. This chain connects TRBV6-5 to TRBJ2-5; D may be TRBD1 or TRBD2 (5 bases each). Trimming shortened V by 6 bases and J by 7 bases, and 18 bases separated the two germline ends. Germline V gene lookup returns CDR1 MNHEY and CDR2 SVGAGI. The CDR3 is 14 amino acids. The DNA for the CDR3 is TGTGCCAGCAGCTCCCGGCAGGTTGGGGGGACCCAGTACTTC. Translating it yields CASSSRQVGGTQYF.

This chain links TRBV6-5 with TRBJ1-6; 8 bases align to TRBD1. V trimming: 6 bases; J trimming: 9 bases; junction bases outside the gene matches: 7. CDR1 and CDR2 from the germline V gene are MNHEY and SVGAGI. The CDR3 is 14 amino acids. The CDR3 reads CASSRRTGPSPLHF. As DNA, the CDR3 is TGTGCCAGCAGCCGTCGGACAGGGCCTTCACCCCTCCACTTT.

This rearrangement joins TRBV29-1 to TRBJ1-1; D not certain. Germline V gene sequence: CDR1 SQVTM, CDR2 ANQGSEA. Trimming took 4 bases from V and 0 from J, leaving 12 bases between them. The CDR3 is 14 residues long. The chain's CDR3 is CSVAGEGMNTEAFF. CDR3 coding DNA: TGCAGCGTTGCTGGGGAAGGGATGAACACTGAAGCTTTCTTT.

In its sample, this clonotype was seen many times. The J gene is TRBJ2-1, the V gene TRBV2, with D maybe TRBD2 (6 bases). CDR1 and CDR2 from the germline V gene are SNHLY and FYNNEI. Trimming took 6 bases from V and 0 from J, leaving 30 bases between them. This CDR3 comprises 21 residues. CDR3: CASRTPRLQVEGVISYNEQFF. Written as DNA, the CDR3 is TGTGCCAGCAGGACACCCCGACTCCAGGTGGAGGGCGTCATCTCCTACAATGAGCAGTTCTTC. Complete variable domain (other parts from reference TRBV2 and TRBJ2-1): EPEVTQTPSHQVTQMGQEVILRCVPISNHLYFYWYRQILGQKVEFLVSFYNNEISEKSEIFDDQFSVERPDGSNFTLKIRSTKLEDSAMYFCASRTPRLQVEGVISYNEQFFGPGTRLTVL.

The CDR3 DNA reads TGTGCCAGCAGTCAGACCGGGACAGCCTACGAGCAGTACTTC. It translates to CASSQTGTAYEQYF. The rearrangement links TRBV25-1 to TRBJ2-7, with 7 bases identical to TRBD1. The ends lost 5 bases at V and 2 bases at J; junction bases unmatched: 6. Germline CDR1 reads MGHDK; CDR2 reads SYGVNS. The CDR3 has 14 residues.

In this sample, this clonotype turned up a few times. CDR3 DNA: TGTGCCAGTAGCACCACAGGACAGGGGTACACCGGGGAGCTGTTTTTT. Encoded protein: CASSTTGQGYTGELFF. This chain connects TRBV19 to TRBJ2-2; 9 nucleotides align to TRBD1. J lost 3 bases, V lost 6 bases, and 8 bases had no gene match. The germline V gene encodes CDR1 LNHDA and CDR2 SQIVND (reference sequence). CDR3 length: 16 residues.

The chain employs TRBV29-1 and TRBJ1-1; D may be TRBD1 (6 bases). V shed 8 bases and J shed 6 bases, with 16 bases lying between them. Germline CDR1 is SQVTM and CDR2 is ANQGSEA. The CDR3 runs 12 residues. The CDR3 DNA sequence: TGCAGCACTTCTGCTGGGGGCGCTGAAGCTTTCTTT. Translating gives CSTSAGGAEAFF.

This clonotype occurred a few times. The rearrangement links TRBV5-1 to TRBJ2-6; TRBD1 aligns across 8 bases. The CDR3 loop spans 14 amino acids. Germline-derived CDR1 and CDR2 are SGHRS and YFSETQ. V shed 4 bases and J 17 bases; nucleotides not matched to a gene: 14. The CDR3 region has the DNA TGCGCCAGCAGCAAGACCGGGACAGGCGACACTTTGACTTTC. It specifies CASSKTGTGDTLTF.

This clonotype was recorded many times. The V call is TRBV20-1, the J call TRBJ1-2, with D perhaps TRBD1 (6 bases). The germline V and J ends were trimmed by 2 bases and 4 bases, with 11 bases remaining between them. Germline assignment: CDR1 DFQATT and CDR2 SNEGSKA (reference sequence). The CDR3 has 13 amino acids. The CDR3 loop is CSARLPGVYGYTF. The DNA for the CDR3 is TGCAGTGCTAGACTTCCAGGGGTCTATGGCTACACCTTC.